The 22 T cell receptor beta chains reported below all come from one sample, sequenced in a study of blood T cell repertoires in COVID-19. Measured with immunoSEQ multiplex PCR; TCRdb has only the in-frame clones, and not every one. The table shows some 250,000 clones, with about four fifths occurring only once. The sequencing input was peripheral blood. The receptors here all came from an elderly man with acute or convalescent COVID-19.

The chain combines TRBV7-2 with TRBJ1-4; a possible D gene is TRBD1 (6 bases). The CDR3 sequence is 14 residues long. The ends were cut back, 0 bases at V and 7 bases at J, with 9 bases in the middle. CDR1 is SGHTA, CDR2 FQGNSA, per germline. The CDR3 DNA is TGTGCCAGCAGCTTAGCAGGGGGTATTGAAAAACTGTTTTTT. Encoded protein: CASSLAGGIEKLFF.

The chain couples TRBV6-6 to TRBJ1-1, with TRBD1 as a possible D gene (5 bases). The CDR3 is 14 amino acids. V was clipped by 10 bases and J by 2 bases, with 17 bases between them. Germline V CDR1 and CDR2: MNHNY, SVGAGI (reference sequence). The CDR3 here is CAISLYGTNTEAFF. The CDR3 DNA reads as TGTGCCATCTCCTTGTATGGGACTAACACTGAAGCTTTCTTT.

The chain couples TRBV9 to TRBJ1-4; 12 bases line up with TRBD1. The CDR3 is made up of 15 amino acids. CDR1 is SGDLS and CDR2 is YYNGEE in the germline V gene. The V segment lost 2 bases and the J segment 8 bases; nucleotides outside the gene matches: 4. The CDR3: CASSVGTGGGEKLFF. The CDR3 DNA sequence: TGTGCCAGCAGCGTGGGGACAGGGGGCGGCGAAAAACTGTTTTTT.

The gene calls are TRBV28 and TRBJ1-5, with D unclear. V lost 4 bases and J 4 bases, leaving 14 bases between the germline ends. The CDR3 extends over 15 amino acids. Germline assignment: CDR1 MDHEN and CDR2 SYDVKM. This chain's CDR3 is CASSSPGSGNQPQHF. CDR3 DNA sequence: TGTGCCAGCAGTTCCCCTGGGTCGGGGAATCAGCCCCAGCATTTT.

The chain is built from TRBV6-4 and TRBJ2-6; 7 nucleotides align to TRBD1. The germline gives CDR1 MRHNA, CDR2 SNTAGT. This CDR3 spans 16 amino acids. The V gene end was trimmed by 6 bases and the J gene end by 4 bases; junction bases not matched to a gene: 9. The CDR3 nucleotides are TGTGCCAGCAGGGTAGAGGGGGCGTTGGGGGCCAACGTCCTGACTTTC. Translating it yields CASRVEGALGANVLTF.

The J gene is TRBJ2-4, the V gene TRBV5-5; a possible D gene is TRBD1 (5 bases). This CDR3 has 14 amino acids. Germline assignment: CDR1 SGHKS and CDR2 YYEKEE (reference sequence). The ends were cut back, 4 bases at V and 8 bases at J, with 16 bases in the middle. CDR3 sequence: CASSRSGRRDIQYF. As DNA, the CDR3 is TGTGCCAGCAGCCGATCCGGCCGCAGGGACATTCAGTACTTC.

The gene calls are TRBV6-6 and TRBJ1-1, with unresolved D. Germline V gives CDR1 MNHNY, CDR2 SVGAGI (reference sequence). Trimming left V 4 bases short and J 11 bases short, with 17 bases between. The CDR3 extends over 13 amino acids. CDR3: CASSSNSEGRAFF. In DNA form, the CDR3 reads TGTGCCAGCAGTTCCAACTCAGAGGGCCGGGCTTTCTTT.

The V call is TRBV7-7, the J call TRBJ2-1, with a weak D call TRBD2 (6 bases). Trimming left V 4 bases short and J 4 bases short, with 14 bases between. The germline CDR1 and CDR2 sequences are SSHAT and FNYEAQ (reference sequence). This CDR3 has 15 residues. The DNA for the CDR3 is TGTGCCAGCAGCTCGGGACTTACGTCATACAATGAGCAGTTCTTC. Its translation: CASSSGLTSYNEQFF.

The chain is built from TRBV3-1 (or the pseudogene TRBV3-2) and TRBJ2-2, with 14 bases lining up with TRBD2. Germline V CDR1 and CDR2: LGHDT, YNNKEL (reference sequence). The CDR3 covers 19 residues. V shed 4 bases, J shed 0 bases, and the junction held 7 bases outside the gene matches. The CDR3 protein is CASSPSGLAGGSNTGELFF. The CDR3, as DNA: TGTGCCAGCAGCCCCAGTGGACTAGCGGGGGGCTCGAACACCGGGGAGCTGTTTTTT.

The chain joins TRBV19 to TRBJ2-1; tentative D call: TRBD2 (5 bases). V lost 0 bases and J lost 7, with 10 bases in between. CDR3 length: 14 residues. Germline-derived CDR1 and CDR2 are LNHDA and SQIVND (reference sequence). The CDR3 DNA reads as TGTGCCAGTAGTATAGATATAACTAGTAATGAGCAGTTCTTC. Encoded protein: CASSIDITSNEQFF. Together with reference TRBV19 and TRBJ2-1, the CDR3 gives the full variable domain: DGGITQSPKYLFRKEGQNVTLSCEQNLNHDAMYWYRQDPGQGLRLIYYSQIVNDFQKGDIAEGYSVSREKKESFPLTVTSAQKNPTAFYLCASSIDITSNEQFFGPGTRLTVL.

This clone was observed many times. The chain recombines TRBV6-2 or TRBV6-3 with TRBJ2-7; TRBD2 aligns across 10 bases. CDR1 and CDR2 (germline): MNHEY, SVGEGT. The CDR3 has 15 amino acids. V lost 6 bases, J lost 4 bases, and 9 bases stayed unmatched. The CDR3 sequence is CASRPTSGEGYEQYF. In nucleotides, the CDR3 is TGTGCCAGCAGGCCTACTAGCGGGGAAGGTTACGAGCAGTACTTC.

V gene TRBV21-1 combines with J gene TRBJ2-1; the D call of TRBD2 is as the table states it, not checked on the DNA. TRBV21-1 constitutes a pseudogene. CDR3 length: 10 amino acids. CDR3 region: CAGPRGEQFF. DNA of the CDR3: TGTGCCGGACCACGAGGGGAGCAGTTCTTC.

This rearrangement joins TRBV3-1 (or the pseudogene TRBV3-2) to TRBJ2-7; 8 bases align to TRBD1. Germline CDR1 and CDR2: LGHDT and YNNKEL (reference sequence). V gave up 1 base and J gave up 3 bases; unmatched junction bases: 5. This CDR3 contains 15 residues. The CDR3 sequence is CASSQAQGGGYEQYF. The DNA for the CDR3 is TGTGCCAGCAGCCAAGCACAGGGGGGAGGCTACGAGCAGTACTTC.

The gene calls are TRBV19 and TRBJ2-3; no definite D call. The V end was cut by 8 bases, the J end by 0 bases, with 9 bases between. The CDR3 consists of 13 residues. CDR1 and CDR2 from the germline V gene are LNHDA and SQIVND (reference sequence). CDR3 coding DNA: TGTGCCAGTTCCCAGGCAAGCACAGATACGCAGTATTTT. Residues: CASSQASTDTQYF.

The chain couples TRBV6-5 to TRBJ2-2; 7 nucleotides line up with TRBD1. Germline trimming cut 6 bases from V and 6 bases from J; bases unmatched to any gene: 10. Germline loops: CDR1 MNHEY, CDR2 SVGAGI. The CDR3 spans 15 residues. CDR3 region: CASRPTGLSAGELFF. The DNA for the CDR3 is TGTGCCAGCAGGCCGACAGGGTTATCTGCCGGGGAGCTGTTTTTT.

V and J are TRBV27 and TRBJ2-1; D is possibly TRBD2 (6 bases). The CDR3 contains 19 residues. Trimming pared 0 bases from V and 0 bases from J, leaving 18 bases between. Germline CDR1 reads MNHEY; CDR2 reads SMNVEV (reference sequence). This CDR3 is CASSLSIFRSRGSYNEQFF. The CDR3 region has the DNA TGTGCCAGCAGTTTATCGATCTTCCGGTCGCGGGGCTCCTACAATGAGCAGTTCTTC.

In its sample, this clone was seen once. The rearrangement uses TRBV4-1 and TRBJ2-6, with TRBD1 matching over 9 bases. This CDR3 is 15 amino acids long. Germline trimming cut 4 bases from V and 2 bases from J; bases unmatched to any gene: 0. Looked up from germline, CDR1 is MGHRA and CDR2 is YSYEKL. The CDR3: CASSRTGAGANVLTF. CDR3 DNA: TGCGCCAGCAGCCGGACAGGGGCTGGGGCCAACGTCCTGACTTTC.

The rearrangement links TRBV6-1 to TRBJ2-1, with D uncertain. CDR1 is MNHNS and CDR2 is SASEGT in the germline V gene. The CDR3 extends over 13 amino acids. The V end lost 1 base, the J end lost 8 bases, and 9 bases lay between the germline ends. CDR3 nucleotide sequence: TGTGCCAGCAGTGAAGTACGGTTTTATGAGCAGTTCTTC. Translating it yields CASSEVRFYEQFF.

The rearrangement joins TRBV30 to TRBJ1-2, with TRBD1 as a possible D gene (5 bases). V lost 4 bases, J lost 4 bases, and 13 bases lay in between. In germline, CDR1 is GTSNPN, CDR2 SVGIG (reference sequence). The CDR3 is 13 amino acids. This CDR3 reads CAWKTGSSYGYTF. The CDR3 DNA reads TGTGCCTGGAAAACAGGATCTAGCTATGGCTACACCTTC.

The genes are TRBV29-1 and TRBJ2-3, with TRBD1 matching over 8 bases. J was trimmed by 3 bases and V by 7 bases; bases with no gene match: 12. The length of the CDR3 is 15 residues. Germline V gives CDR1 SQVTM, CDR2 ANQGSEA. The CDR3 DNA sequence: TGCAGCGGGGGGATCAGGGGGCGCGTGACAGATACGCAGTATTTT. Its protein is CSGGIRGRVTDTQYF.

V usage is TRBV30 and J usage is TRBJ2-5, with 10 bases that match TRBD2. The V and J ends lost 0 bases and 5 bases, in that order; junction bases with no gene match: 9. Germline V gene sequence: CDR1 GTSNPN, CDR2 SVGIG (reference sequence). The CDR3 runs to 16 residues. CDR3 nucleotides: TGTGCCTGGAGTGTTGGGCTAGCGGGAGTTTTGGAGACCCAGTACTTC. As protein: CAWSVGLAGVLETQYF. Supplemented by reference TRBV30 and TRBJ2-5, the full variable domain reads SQTIHQWPATLVQPVGSPLSLECTVEGTSNPNLYWYRQAAGRGLQLLFYSVGIGQISSEVPQNLSASRPQDRQFILSSKKLLLSDSGFYLCAWSVGLAGVLETQYFGPGTRLLVL.

The V gene is TRBV18, the J gene TRBJ1-3, with TRBD1 identical over 10 bases. Germline-derived CDR1 and CDR2 are KGHSH and LQKENI. The CDR3 runs to 19 residues. V lost 3 bases, J lost 5 bases, and 16 bases stayed unmatched. The CDR3 protein is CASSPTGTGAGQLRNTIYF. The CDR3, as DNA: TGTGCCAGCTCACCGACCGGGACAGGGGCTGGGCAGTTAAGAAACACCATATATTTT.